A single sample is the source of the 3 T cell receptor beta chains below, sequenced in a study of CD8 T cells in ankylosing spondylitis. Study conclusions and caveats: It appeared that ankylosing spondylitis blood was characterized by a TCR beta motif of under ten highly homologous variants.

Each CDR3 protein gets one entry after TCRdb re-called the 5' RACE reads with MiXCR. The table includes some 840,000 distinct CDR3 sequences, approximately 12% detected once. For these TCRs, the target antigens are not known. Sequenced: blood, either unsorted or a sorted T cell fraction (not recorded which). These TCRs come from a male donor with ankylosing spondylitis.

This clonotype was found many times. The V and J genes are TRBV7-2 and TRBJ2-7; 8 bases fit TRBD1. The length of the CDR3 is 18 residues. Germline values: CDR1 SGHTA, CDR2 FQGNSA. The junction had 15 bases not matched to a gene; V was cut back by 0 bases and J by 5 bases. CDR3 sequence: CASSLAPRVTGAKDEQYF. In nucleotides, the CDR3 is TGTGCCAGCAGCTTAGCGCCTCGGGTGACAGGGGCTAAGGACGAGCAGTACTTC.

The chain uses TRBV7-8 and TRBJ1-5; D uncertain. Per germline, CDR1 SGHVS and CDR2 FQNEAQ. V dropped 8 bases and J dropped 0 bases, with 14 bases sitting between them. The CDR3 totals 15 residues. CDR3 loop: CASLTEGYSNQPQHF. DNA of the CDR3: TGTGCCAGCCTTACGGAAGGATATAGCAATCAGCCCCAGCATTTT. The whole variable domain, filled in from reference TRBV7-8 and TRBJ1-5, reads GAGVSQSPRYKVAKRGQDVALRCDPISGHVSLFWYQQALGQGPEFLTYFQNEAQLDKSGLPSDRFFAERPEGSVSTLKIQRTQQEDSAVYLCASLTEGYSNQPQHFGDGTRLSIL.

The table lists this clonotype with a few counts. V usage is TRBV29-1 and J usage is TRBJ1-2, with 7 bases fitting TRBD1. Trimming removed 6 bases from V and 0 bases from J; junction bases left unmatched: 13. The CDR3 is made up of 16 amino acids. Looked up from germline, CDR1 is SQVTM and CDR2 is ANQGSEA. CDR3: CSVQSRDSSTNYGYTF. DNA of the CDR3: TGCAGCGTCCAATCAAGGGACAGCAGTACTAACTATGGCTACACCTTC.